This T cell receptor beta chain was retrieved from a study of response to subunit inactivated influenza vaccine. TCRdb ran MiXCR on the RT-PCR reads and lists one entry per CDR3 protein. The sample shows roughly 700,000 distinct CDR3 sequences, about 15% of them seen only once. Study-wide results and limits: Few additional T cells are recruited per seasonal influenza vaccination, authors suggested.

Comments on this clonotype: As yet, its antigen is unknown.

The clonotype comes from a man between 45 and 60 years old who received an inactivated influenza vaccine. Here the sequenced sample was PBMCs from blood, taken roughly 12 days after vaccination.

CDR3 nucleotide sequence: TGCAGTGCTGGTAGCGGGATCGCCCAAGAGACCCAGTACTTC. It specifies CSAGSGIAQETQYF. V usage is TRBV20-1 and J usage is TRBJ2-5, with TRBD2 identical over 8 bases. Germline CDR1 reads DFQATT; CDR2 reads SNEGSKA (reference sequence). The CDR3 has 14 residues. After removal of 5 bases from V and 1 base from J, the junction contained 6 bases not matched to a gene.